This T cell receptor (beta chain) comes out of a study of molecular identifiers for immune sequencing clone quantification. The length of the CDR3 is 16 residues. Germline assignment: CDR1 LGHNA and CDR2 YSLEER. The junction had 12 bases not matched to a gene; V was cut back by 1 base and J by 8 bases. This clonotype was seen ten or more times. The antigen remains undetermined. In the sort, naive CD8 T cells were defined as CD8+CD4-CCR7+CD45RA+. Each CDR3 protein is one row after TCRdb ran MiXCR on the PCR reads. This sample has more than 450,000 distinct CDR3 sequences, with around 23% found just once. Study results and caveats: Clones above 20 RNA copies held over 99% of effector molecules, under 1% in naive cells. Reportedly, one cell's Jurkat TCR RNA was detected within 1,100,000 naive CD8 cells.

This TCR came from a human donor in good health. Some libraries in this study had Jurkat cell RNA spiked in. Sequencing was performed on naive CD8+ T cells from blood, with Jurkat cell RNA spiked in. The subset here: FACS-sorted CD8+CD4-CCR7+CD45RA+ naive T cells. The chain employs TRBV4-3 and TRBJ2-3, with 7 bases aligning to TRBD1. The CDR3 spells CASSQANRDSEGTQYF. DNA for the CDR3: TGCGCCAGCAGCCAAGCTAACCGGGACAGTGAGGGTACGCAGTATTTT.